This T cell receptor beta chain was recovered during a study of identical twins. The J segment lost 4 bases and the V segment lost 0 bases, leaving 4 bases of the junction unmatched. The CDR3 length is 15 residues. In germline, CDR1 is SGDLS, CDR2 YYNGEE. TCRdb independently ran MiXCR on the 5' RACE reads; one entry per CDR3 protein. This sample has some 300,000 distinct CDR3 sequences, with 10% to 15% found just once. General study points: Twins shared out-of-frame alpha sequences with excess low generation probability. Cord blood beta clonotypes present at high abundance carried fewer insertions; no such pattern appeared in memory repertoires. Diverse VJ usage suggested most zero-insertion clonotypes were not invariant T cells.

The table lists this clonotype with many counts. Its antigen is unknown. The same sample was also used in a study of yellow fever vaccine responses in identical twins.

Specimen: CD8+ T cells sorted from blood. The chain has TRBV9 and TRBJ2-1; 7 nucleotides line up with TRBD2. The sequence was obtained from a woman younger than 35 in good health. CDR3 loop: CASSVGGGVYNEQFF. The CDR3 coding sequence is TGTGCCAGCAGCGTAGGGGGGGGTGTGTACAATGAGCAGTTCTTC.